This T cell receptor (beta chain) was found in a study of T cells in Graves' hyperthyroidism and ophthalmopathy. V shed 5 bases and J shed 3 bases, with 16 bases lying between them. Germline assignment: CDR1 SGHAT and CDR2 FQNNGV. The length of the CDR3 is 15 residues. The sample holds many counts of this clonotype. TCR beta CDR3 sequences were amplified from RNA transcripts. The TCR CDR3 was amplified in a first-round RT-PCR using the HTBI primer set. Using its own MiXCR run on the multiplex PCR reads, TCRdb lists one record per CDR3 protein. Of hundreds of thousands of distinct CDR3 sequences listed, 14% to 15% are singletons. The PBMCs were sourced from fresh peripheral blood (about 9.7 ml).

V usage is TRBV11-2 and J usage is TRBJ1-1; a weak D match, TRBD1 (6 bases). The receptor's source is a man aged 18 to 30 with Graves' ophthalmopathy. Sequenced input: blood. The CDR3 nucleotides are TGTGCCAGCAGCGCTTCCTTTGGGGGCGACACTGAAGCTTTCTTT. Translating it yields CASSASFGGDTEAFF. The full variable domain, in which reference TRBV11-2 and TRBJ1-1 provide the parts outside the CDR3, is EAGVAQSPRYKIIEKRQSVAFWCNPISGHATLYWYQQILGQGPKLLIQFQNNGVVDDSQLPKDRFSAERLKGVDSTLKIQPAKLEDSAVYLCASSASFGGDTEAFFGQGTRLTVV.